The 24 T cell receptor beta chains in this list originate from one sample, sequenced in a study of cytomegalovirus exposure and HLA in healthy donors. The PCR employed 60 Vbeta primers together with 13 Jbeta primers. The repertoire was sequenced with immunoSEQ multiplex PCR; TCRdb's copy has only in-frame clones and lacks some. The table lists fewer than 200,000 clones, approximately 81% of them singletons. Sequenced input: PBMCs. These receptors were collected from a young man in good health and CMV-seronegative.

The chain carries TRBV19 and TRBJ2-5, with 7 nucleotides matching TRBD1. The V gene's germline CDR1 is LNHDA and CDR2 SQIVND (reference sequence). The CDR3 spans 15 residues. V lost 6 bases and J lost 5; bases outside the gene matches: 12. As DNA, the CDR3 is TGTGCCAGTAGGGGACCCACAGGACAGGTCGAGACCCAGTACTTC. It codes for CASRGPTGQVETQYF.

This rearrangement joins TRBV4-3 to TRBJ1-1, with a possible D match to TRBD1 (5 bases). The CDR3 is made up of 16 amino acids. V gave up 8 bases and J gave up 1 base, with 20 bases separating them. The germline V gene has CDR1 LGHNA and CDR2 YSLEER. Here the CDR3 reads CASGHQLGAGNTEAFF. The CDR3 DNA follows: TGCGCCAGCGGACATCAATTAGGAGCGGGGAACACTGAAGCTTTCTTT.

The CDR3 DNA reads as TGTGCCAGCAGCCCGGACAGTAGCAAAAACATTCAGTACTTC. It encodes CASSPDSSKNIQYF. The chain uses TRBV7-6 and TRBJ2-4; D is perhaps TRBD1 (6 bases). Trimming left V 5 bases short and J 3 bases short, with 11 bases between. The CDR3 extends over 14 amino acids. Germline CDR1 and CDR2: SGHVS and FNYEAQ.

This chain connects TRBV7-6 to TRBJ1-5, with a tentative D call TRBD1 (5 bases). Germline assignment: CDR1 SGHVS and CDR2 FNYEAQ. Trimming removed 4 bases from V and 4 bases from J, with 11 bases in between. The CDR3 totals 14 residues. This CDR3 reads CASSSGAPNQPQHF. In DNA, the CDR3 is TGTGCCAGCAGCTCTGGGGCCCCTAATCAGCCCCAGCATTTT. Combining the CDR3 with reference TRBV7-6 and TRBJ1-5 gives the whole variable domain GAGVSQSPRYKVTKRGQDVALRCDPISGHVSLYWYRQALGQGPEFLTYFNYEAQQDKSGLPNDRFSAERPEGSISTLTIQRTEQRDSAMYRCASSSGAPNQPQHFGDGTRLSIL.

The chain employs TRBV4-3 and TRBJ2-5; 12 nucleotides match TRBD2. Losses at the gene ends were 4 bases for V and 4 bases for J; bases not matched to a gene: 13. The CDR3 is made up of 18 amino acids. The germline V gene encodes CDR1 LGHNA and CDR2 YSLEER. CDR3: CASSPQRLAGGPGETQYF. CDR3 sequence (DNA): TGCGCCAGCAGCCCCCAGAGGCTAGCGGGAGGGCCTGGAGAGACCCAGTACTTC.

The chain couples TRBV10-3 to TRBJ2-7, with D perhaps matching TRBD2 (6 bases). CDR1 is ENHRY, CDR2 SYGVKD, per germline. The CDR3 consists of 17 residues. V was cut by 0 bases and J by 4 bases, with 19 bases left in between. The CDR3 nucleotides are TGTGCCATCAGTGAGTCGACAACGGGAGCGGTTAATTACGAGCAGTACTTC. It is translated as CAISESTTGAVNYEQYF.

This clone appeared a few times. The V call is TRBV19, the J call TRBJ1-2; tentatively, D is TRBD1 (6 bases). V lost 3 bases and J 4 bases, leaving 9 bases between the germline ends. The length of the CDR3 is 13 residues. Germline CDR1 LNHDA, CDR2 SQIVND (reference sequence). CDR3 residues: CASSMRGGYGYTF. Here the CDR3 DNA reads TGTGCCAGTAGTATGAGGGGGGGCTATGGCTACACCTTC.

In its sample, this clone was seen once. V is TRBV11-2 and J is TRBJ1-1; no reliable D call. Per germline, CDR1 SGHAT and CDR2 FQNNGV. This CDR3 comprises 13 residues. The V and J ends lost 1 base and 4 bases respectively, with 7 bases between them. CDR3 DNA sequence: TGTGCCAGCAGCTTAGGGTCGGGCACTGAAGCTTTCTTT. Its translation: CASSLGSGTEAFF.

The CDR3 spells CASSKGLAGGLGDTQYF. The CDR3 DNA is TGTGCCAGCAGCAAGGGACTAGCGGGAGGGTTGGGAGATACGCAGTATTTT. The rearrangement links TRBV7-9 to TRBJ2-3, with 16 bases aligning to TRBD2. CDR1 and CDR2 from the germline V gene are SEHNR and FQNEAQ (reference sequence). Germline trimming cut 5 bases from V and 5 bases from J; bases unmatched to any gene: 7. The CDR3 is made up of 17 amino acids.

V usage is TRBV5-4 and J usage is TRBJ2-7, with a possible D match to TRBD2 (5 bases). Germline CDR1 SGHNT, CDR2 YYREEE (reference sequence). The CDR3 is 15 residues long. The V and J ends lost 0 bases and 0 bases respectively, with 10 bases between them. The CDR3 DNA is TGTGCCAGCAGCTTGGGAGGGAGCAACTCCTACGAGCAGTACTTC. As protein: CASSLGGSNSYEQYF. The full variable domain, in which reference TRBV5-4 and TRBJ2-7 provide the parts outside the CDR3, is ETGVTQSPTHLIKTRGQQVTLRCSSQSGHNTVSWYQQALGQGPQFIFQYYREEENGRGNFPPRFSGLQFPNYSSELNVNALELDDSALYLCASSLGGSNSYEQYFGPGTRLTVT.

This clone occurred once. The chain couples TRBV5-4 to TRBJ2-7; a possible D gene is TRBD2 (6 bases). V lost 2 bases to trimming and J lost 2 bases, with 8 bases between them. This CDR3 is 13 amino acids long. Germline V gene data show CDR1 as SGHNT and CDR2 as YYREEE (reference sequence). This CDR3 reads CASSFGGPYEQYF. DNA for the CDR3: TGTGCCAGCAGCTTCGGGGGACCCTACGAGCAGTACTTC.

With respect to this clone: The junction does not match germline at one end; this may be a read error. The chain joins TRBV7-9 to TRBJ2-5, with D unclear. The germline V gene encodes CDR1 SEHNR and CDR2 FQNEAQ (reference sequence). The CDR3 extends over 8 amino acids. The CDR3 reads CASSSTDF. CDR3 sequence (DNA): TGTGCCAGCAGTTCCACTGACTTC. Supplemented by reference TRBV7-9 and TRBJ2-5, the full variable domain reads DTGVSQNPRHKITKRGQNVTFRCDPISEHNRLYWYRQTLGQGPEFLTYFQNEAQLEKSRLLSDRFSAERPKGSFSTLEIQRTEQGDSAMYLCASSSTDFGPGTRLLVL.

This rearrangement joins TRBV9 to TRBJ2-2, with D possibly being TRBD2 (6 bases). Looked up from germline, CDR1 is SGDLS and CDR2 is YYNGEE. The V and J ends lost 5 bases and 3 bases respectively, with 11 bases between them. This CDR3 has 14 residues. CDR3 loop: CASSLAIDTGELFF. DNA of the CDR3: TGTGCCAGCAGTCTAGCGATCGACACCGGGGAGCTGTTTTTT.

This clone was seen only a few times. The chain uses TRBV27 and TRBJ2-1, with TRBD2 identical over 7 bases. V was pared by 5 bases and J by 7 bases, with 17 bases of the junction left unmatched. The CDR3 has 17 residues. CDR1 is MNHEY, CDR2 SMNVEV, per germline (reference sequence). DNA of the CDR3: TGTGCCAGCAGTCCTCTCATTATGCGGGAGAAGGGGAATGAGCAGTTCTTC. Protein sequence: CASSPLIMREKGNEQFF.

The J gene is TRBJ1-5, the V gene TRBV15; the D gene is possibly TRBD1 (5 bases). The V end lost 7 bases, the J end lost 1 base, and 11 bases lay between the germline ends. The CDR3 totals 14 residues. The germline V gene has CDR1 LNHNV and CDR2 YYDKDF (reference sequence). CDR3 sequence reads: CATTQGTSNQPQHF. The CDR3 DNA sequence: TGTGCCACCACCCAGGGAACGAGCAATCAGCCCCAGCATTTT.

The genes are TRBV4-3 and TRBJ2-1, with 9 nucleotides matching TRBD1. Per the germline V gene, CDR1 is LGHNA and CDR2 is YSLEER. V shed 2 bases and J 2 bases; nucleotides not matched to a gene: 4. This CDR3 comprises 16 residues. The CDR3: CASSQYGTGTYNEQFF. For the CDR3, the DNA is TGCGCCAGCAGCCAATACGGGACAGGGACCTACAATGAGCAGTTCTTC.

The table lists this clone with a count of one. The chain joins TRBV28 to TRBJ2-5, with 12 bases identical to TRBD2. CDR1 and CDR2 (germline): MDHEN, SYDVKM. V dropped 6 bases and J dropped 3; count of bases not matched to a gene: 11. The CDR3 runs to 17 residues. The CDR3 DNA is TGTGCCAGCAGGGGTCCCGGACTAGCGGGAAGGGAAGAGACCCAGTACTTC. The encoded protein is CASRGPGLAGREETQYF. Full variable domain (remainder filled in from reference TRBV28 and TRBJ2-5): DVKVTQSSRYLVKRTGEKVFLECVQDMDHENMFWYRQDPGLGLRLIYFSYDVKMKEKGDIPEGYSVSREKKERFSLILESASTNQTSMYLCASRGPGLAGREETQYFGPGTRLLVL.

This clone was counted a few times. The chain couples TRBV9 to TRBJ1-4; tentatively, D is TRBD1 (6 bases). Germline-derived CDR1 and CDR2 are SGDLS and YYNGEE. Trimming shortened V by 0 bases and J by 5 bases, and 11 bases separated the two germline ends. This CDR3 comprises 15 residues. CDR3 sequence (DNA): TGTGCCAGCAGCGTAGACGGGACACACAATGAAAAACTGTTTTTT. Translation: CASSVDGTHNEKLFF.

CDR3 loop: CASQGRRDGEQFF. CDR3 sequence (DNA): TGTGCCAGCCAGGGGAGACGGGATGGTGAGCAGTTCTTC. The chain recombines TRBV2 with TRBJ2-1; D possibly corresponds to TRBD1 (6 bases). The V gene's germline CDR1 is SNHLY and CDR2 FYNNEI. The CDR3 extends over 13 amino acids. Trimming pared 8 bases from V and 9 bases from J, leaving 17 bases between.

The rearrangement uses TRBV2 and TRBJ2-2; weak D call: TRBD1 (5 bases). The germline CDR1 and CDR2 sequences are SNHLY and FYNNEI. This CDR3 spans 15 amino acids. V was trimmed by 6 bases and J by 6 bases, leaving 17 bases between them. In DNA form, the CDR3 reads TGTGCCAGCAGGGGGCGCTCTCTAGGGCCCGGGGAGCTGTTTTTT. The encoded protein is CASRGRSLGPGELFF.

The CDR3 sequence: CASTRRVSSYEQYF. CDR3 bases: TGTGCCAGCACGAGGCGGGTGAGCTCCTACGAGCAGTACTTC. The gene calls are TRBV2 and TRBJ2-7; a weak D match, TRBD2 (5 bases). V lost 7 bases and J lost 0, with 13 bases in between. In germline, CDR1 is SNHLY, CDR2 FYNNEI. This CDR3 is 14 amino acids long.

The chain links TRBV25-1 to TRBJ2-7; D call uncertain. The CDR3 totals 14 residues. The V end lost 3 bases, the J end lost 3 bases, and 12 bases lay between the germline ends. Germline CDR1 MGHDK, CDR2 SYGVNS. The CDR3 sequence is CASSDGSAYYEQYF. DNA for the CDR3: TGTGCCAGCAGTGACGGGTCAGCATACTACGAGCAGTACTTC.

The chain couples TRBV9 to TRBJ2-7; D is perhaps TRBD1 (5 bases). Per germline, CDR1 SGDLS and CDR2 YYNGEE. There are 15 residues in the CDR3. The V end lost 3 bases, the J end lost 7 bases, and 20 bases lay between the germline ends. CDR3 nucleotides: TGTGCCAGCAGCGAGGGGTCTCCGGGCTTCGGTGAGCAGTACTTC. Protein: CASSEGSPGFGEQYF.

This clone was observed a handful of times. The chain joins TRBV2 to TRBJ2-7; a weak D match, TRBD2 (5 bases). V lost 8 bases, J lost 2 bases, and 19 bases lay in between. The CDR3 covers 15 residues. Germline loops: CDR1 SNHLY, CDR2 FYNNEI. For the CDR3, the DNA is TGTGCCAGCGGGGAACTAGGACCGACCGCCTACGAGCAGTACTTC. Translating gives CASGELGPTAYEQYF. The variable domain in full, completed from reference TRBV2 and TRBJ2-7, reads EPEVTQTPSHQVTQMGQEVILRCVPISNHLYFYWYRQILGQKVEFLVSFYNNEISEKSEIFDDQFSVERPDGSNFTLKIRSTKLEDSAMYFCASGELGPTAYEQYFGPGTRLTVT.